The clone carrying this TCR beta chain was observed once. The sample belongs to a study of blood T cell repertoires in COVID-19. Study context: Researchers got acute and convalescent COVID-19 samples from the United States, Italy and Spain. PBMCs, B-cell-depleted T cells, or T cells provided the cDNA or gDNA that made up the material.

This CDR3 spans 15 amino acids. CDR1 is SGHRS, CDR2 YFSETQ, per germline. V lost 4 bases and J lost 9; bases outside the gene matches: 13. In the authors' methods: Counts of nucleated cells, estimated from reference gene primer amplification, were obtained. Repertoires were generated with immunoSEQ multiplex PCR, while TCRdb's copy carries only in-frame clones and drops some. V and J calls and clone size are as listed in that table; D and trimming were resolved from the DNA. Of 380,000 or so clones detected, around 84% appear once; the ten largest clones hold approximately 1%. The receptor was isolated from a human donor with acute or convalescent COVID-19. The donor label of this sample is uncertain. Sequenced material: peripheral blood. The chain recombines TRBV5-1 with TRBJ2-1, with 7 positions matching TRBD2. CDR3 residues: CASSPWTREGSEQFF. CDR3 in DNA: TGCGCCAGCAGCCCATGGACTAGGGAGGGGAGTGAGCAGTTCTTC.